Presented here are 3 T cell receptor beta chains from one specimen sequenced in a study of cytomegalovirus exposure and HLA in healthy donors (TCRdb year 2017). The library was prepared using the immunoSEQ multiplex PCR assay. The multiplex PCR relied on a mix of 60 forward primers for TCR Vbeta segments and 13 reverse primers for TCR Jbeta segments. This is the immuneACCESS table as TCRdb keeps it, with only in-frame sequences that have V and J called. A part of the clones is gone; compared with another copy, unresolved V genes explain less than half, and the rest is unexplained. The sample table lists roughly 100,000 clones, around 80% of them with a count of one. The top ten clonotypes cover 5.5% to 7% of the sample. The sequenced sample consisted of PBMCs. Source of these receptors: a man between 18 and 35 years old in good health and CMV-seronegative.

This clone was detected only a few times. The chain combines TRBV7-9 with TRBJ2-1; 11 bases are a match to TRBD2. The CDR3 runs 15 residues. J gave up 7 bases and V 5 bases, and 7 bases lay outside the gene matches. CDR1 and CDR2 from the germline V gene are SEHNR and FQNEAQ (reference sequence). The CDR3 DNA reads as TGTGCCAGCAGCCCACTAGCGGGAGAACGGAATGAGCAGTTCTTC. It specifies CASSPLAGERNEQFF.

The V call is TRBV9, the J call TRBJ1-3, with D uncertain. Trimming left V 0 bases short and J 0 bases short, with 13 bases between. Germline values: CDR1 SGDLS, CDR2 YYNGEE. The CDR3 is made up of 17 amino acids. Here the CDR3 DNA reads TGTGCCAGCAGCGTAGAGGATGCGGTAGTCTCTGGAAACACCATATATTTT. Residues: CASSVEDAVVSGNTIYF.

The V call is TRBV27, the J call TRBJ2-5; tentatively, D is TRBD1 (6 bases). The V end was cut by 3 bases, the J end by 4 bases, with 6 bases between. The CDR3 runs 12 residues. Germline values: CDR1 MNHEY, CDR2 SMNVEV (reference sequence). Here the CDR3 DNA reads TGTGCCAGCAGTTTCAGGGGAGAGACCCAGTACTTC. Translating it yields CASSFRGETQYF.